The 24 T cell receptor beta chains below come from one sample, sequenced in a study of cytomegalovirus exposure and HLA in healthy donors. The PCR ran on 60 Vbeta and 13 Jbeta primers. The repertoire was sequenced with immunoSEQ multiplex PCR; TCRdb's copy has only in-frame clones and lacks some. The sample holds some 63,000 clones, about four fifths seen once. Sequenced: PBMCs. The receptor set was obtained from a woman aged 40 to 50 in good health and CMV-seronegative.

The CDR3 here is CASSQDLGTAVNTEAFF. The CDR3 DNA follows: TGTGCCAGCAGCCAAGATTTGGGGACAGCCGTAAACACTGAAGCTTTCTTT. The J gene is TRBJ1-1, the V gene TRBV14; 7 bases agree with TRBD1. This CDR3 comprises 17 residues. After removal of 0 bases from V and 2 bases from J, the junction contained 9 bases not matched to a gene. Per germline, CDR1 SGHDN and CDR2 FVKESK.

This clone was observed once. The chain has TRBV11-3 and TRBJ2-1; TRBD2 matches 13 bases. J gave up 9 bases and V 3 bases, and 2 bases lay outside the gene matches. This CDR3 is built from 14 residues. Germline lookup yields CDR1 SGHNT and CDR2 YENEEA. The CDR3 nucleotides are TGTGCCAGCAGCTTGGGACTAGCGGGGACTGAGCAGTTCTTC. It codes for CASSLGLAGTEQFF.

This clone has just one count. The rearrangement joins TRBV28 to TRBJ1-2; D remains unclear. V lost 5 bases and J lost 6, with 10 bases in between. Germline values: CDR1 MDHEN, CDR2 SYDVKM. The CDR3 extends over 12 amino acids. The CDR3: CASSPLVHGYTF. For the CDR3, the DNA is TGTGCCAGCAGTCCTCTAGTCCATGGCTACACCTTC.

The chain joins TRBV28 to TRBJ2-3; the D gene is possibly TRBD2 (6 bases). The V gene lost 6 bases and the J gene lost 0 bases, with 16 bases spanning the gap. CDR1 and CDR2 from the germline V gene are MDHEN and SYDVKM. The CDR3 spans 16 residues. The CDR3 nucleotides are TGTGCCAGCAGCTCCCCCGGGAGCGGAAGCACAGATACGCAGTATTTT. Translated, it gives CASSSPGSGSTDTQYF.

The sample holds one count of this clone. This chain uses TRBV10-2 with TRBJ2-2; 10 nucleotides align to TRBD2. There are 20 residues in the CDR3. Germline V gene sequence: CDR1 WSHSY, CDR2 SAAADI. J was trimmed by 3 bases and V by 8 bases; bases with no gene match: 21. CDR3 sequence (DNA): TGCGCCAGCGCTTTTCCTCAAGCGGGAGGGCTCCATCGGGACACCGGGGAGCTGTTTTTT. Protein sequence: CASAFPQAGGLHRDTGELFF.

This chain connects TRBV4-1 to TRBJ1-2; 9 positions agree with TRBD1. After removal of 0 bases from V and 3 bases from J, the junction contained 17 bases not matched to a gene. This CDR3 is built from 20 residues. Germline CDR1 reads MGHRA; CDR2 reads YSYEKL. CDR3 DNA sequence: TGCGCCAGCAGCCAAGATCGGGGGCAACGGGTAGACAGGGGGTACTATGGCTACACCTTC. Its translation: CASSQDRGQRVDRGYYGYTF.

The chain is built from TRBV7-2 and TRBJ2-7; D remains ambiguous. Germline V gene data show CDR1 as SGHTA and CDR2 as FQGNSA. Trimming pared 2 bases from V and 3 bases from J, leaving 11 bases between. CDR3 length: 14 residues. For the CDR3, the DNA is TGTGCCAGCAGCTTATCCGGCAGCGACTACGAGCAGTACTTC. Translated, it gives CASSLSGSDYEQYF.

In the case of this clone: Germline is not matched at one junction end, which may reflect a read error. The J gene is TRBJ2-1, the V gene TRBV7-6, with 8 bases fitting TRBD2. The germline CDR1 and CDR2 sequences are SGHVS and FNYEAQ. The CDR3 is made up of 14 amino acids. CDR3 sequence: CAGSLAGRASEQFF. Here the CDR3 DNA reads TGTGCCGGCAGCTTAGCCGGGAGGGCGTCTGAGCAGTTCTTC.

The chain carries TRBV28 and TRBJ2-1, with 13 bases lining up with TRBD2. The germline gives CDR1 MDHEN, CDR2 SYDVKM. CDR3 length: 14 amino acids. V shed 6 bases and J 9 bases; nucleotides not matched to a gene: 5. The CDR3 nucleotides read TGTGCCAGCAGCGGACTAGCGGGAGAGGTTGAGCAGTTCTTC. Protein sequence: CASSGLAGEVEQFF. The variable domain in full, completed from reference TRBV28 and TRBJ2-1, reads DVKVTQSSRYLVKRTGEKVFLECVQDMDHENMFWYRQDPGLGLRLIYFSYDVKMKEKGDIPEGYSVSREKKERFSLILESASTNQTSMYLCASSGLAGEVEQFFGPGTRLTVL.

This rearrangement joins TRBV19 to TRBJ2-5; 12 bases agree with TRBD2. This CDR3 spans 15 amino acids. Germline loops: CDR1 LNHDA, CDR2 SQIVND (reference sequence). Losses at the gene ends were 7 bases for V and 0 bases for J; bases not matched to a gene: 3. The CDR3 DNA sequence: TGTGCCAGTAAAAGGACTAGCGGGAACCAAGAGACCCAGTACTTC. Protein sequence: CASKRTSGNQETQYF. The entire variable domain, with the rest obtained from reference TRBV19 and TRBJ2-5, is as follows: DGGITQSPKYLFRKEGQNVTLSCEQNLNHDAMYWYRQDPGQGLRLIYYSQIVNDFQKGDIAEGYSVSREKKESFPLTVTSAQKNPTAFYLCASKRTSGNQETQYFGPGTRLLVL.

The chain uses TRBV28 and TRBJ1-2; 11 nucleotides line up with TRBD1. There are 17 residues in the CDR3. The V gene end was trimmed by 5 bases and the J gene end by 5 bases; junction bases not matched to a gene: 13. Germline V lookup: CDR1 MDHEN, CDR2 SYDVKM. In DNA form, the CDR3 reads TGTGCCAGCAGTCGGAATACCGGGACAGGGGGGGGGTATGGCTACACCTTC. Amino acids: CASSRNTGTGGGYGYTF.

This clone has just one count. This rearrangement joins TRBV18 to TRBJ2-2; D unresolved. Germline CDR1 and CDR2: KGHSH and LQKENI. Trimming took off 3 bases at V and 1 base at J, with 9 bases between the two ends. This CDR3 contains 15 residues. CDR3 bases: TGTGCCAGCTCACCCGGTCCGCAGAACACCGGGGAGCTGTTTTTT. It encodes CASSPGPQNTGELFF.

This clone is a singleton in its sample. The J gene is TRBJ1-4, the V gene TRBV15, with 9 bases matching TRBD1. Germline V lookup: CDR1 LNHNV, CDR2 YYDKDF (reference sequence). The V segment lost 1 base and the J segment 7 bases; nucleotides outside the gene matches: 7. The CDR3 totals 16 residues. The CDR3 spells CATSRGTGTGSEKLFF. In DNA, the CDR3 is TGTGCCACCAGCAGAGGCACCGGGACAGGGAGTGAAAAACTGTTTTTT.

The DNA for the CDR3 is TGTGCCAGCAGTGGCCCTAGCCGAAGCACAGATACGCAGTATTTT. Residues: CASSGPSRSTDTQYF. The J gene is TRBJ2-3, the V gene TRBV2; possibly TRBD2 for D (5 bases). Trimming left V 4 bases short and J 0 bases short, with 11 bases between. There are 15 residues in the CDR3. The germline V gene encodes CDR1 SNHLY and CDR2 FYNNEI. The whole variable domain, remainder taken from reference TRBV2 and TRBJ2-3, is EPEVTQTPSHQVTQMGQEVILRCVPISNHLYFYWYRQILGQKVEFLVSFYNNEISEKSEIFDDQFSVERPDGSNFTLKIRSTKLEDSAMYFCASSGPSRSTDTQYFGPGTRLTVL.

The V and J genes are TRBV19 and TRBJ1-3, with D unclear. Germline assignment: CDR1 LNHDA and CDR2 SQIVND (reference sequence). Between the trimmed V and J ends, which lost 3 bases and 0 bases, there was a span of 9 bases. This CDR3 has 15 residues. This CDR3 reads CASSIGLHSGNTIYF. Written as DNA, the CDR3 is TGTGCCAGTAGTATCGGACTGCACTCTGGAAACACCATATATTTT.

CDR3 DNA sequence: TGCAGCGTTGCTAGCGGTTACACAGATACGCAGTATTTT. Protein: CSVASGYTDTQYF. The V and J genes are TRBV29-1 and TRBJ2-3; 7 bases agree with TRBD2. The V segment lost 4 bases and the J segment 2 bases; nucleotides outside the gene matches: 3. CDR1 and CDR2 from the germline V gene are SQVTM and ANQGSEA. The CDR3 has 13 amino acids.

This clone was counted a few times. The chain links TRBV4-3 to TRBJ1-2, with D possibly TRBD1 on 5 matching bases. Trimming took 4 bases from V and 6 from J, leaving 12 bases between them. Germline V CDR1 and CDR2: LGHNA, YSLEER. The CDR3 spans 13 residues. CDR3: CASSLDMHNGYTF. The CDR3 coding sequence is TGCGCCAGCAGCCTGGACATGCACAATGGCTACACCTTC.

The chain couples TRBV25-1 to TRBJ2-7, with 7 bases fitting TRBD1. After removal of 7 bases from V and 5 bases from J, the junction contained 11 bases not matched to a gene. Per the germline V gene, CDR1 is MGHDK and CDR2 is SYGVNS. This CDR3 contains 14 residues. CDR3 sequence (DNA): TGTGCCAGCACAGGGGCGCAGGGGGAAGACGAGCAGTACTTC. Protein product: CASTGAQGEDEQYF.

The count of this clone is one. The chain recombines TRBV5-6 with TRBJ1-1; 10 bases line up with TRBD1. This CDR3 has 16 residues. Germline V CDR1 and CDR2: SGHDT, YYEEEE. Germline trimming cut 4 bases from V and 4 bases from J; bases unmatched to any gene: 10. The CDR3 spells CASSGPGTGAFTEAFF. As DNA, the CDR3 is TGTGCCAGCAGCGGTCCGGGGACAGGGGCATTCACTGAAGCTTTCTTT.

The rearrangement joins TRBV28 to TRBJ2-1; 11 bases line up with TRBD2. This CDR3 spans 16 amino acids. The germline V gene encodes CDR1 MDHEN and CDR2 SYDVKM. V lost 4 bases and J lost 2; bases outside the gene matches: 4. The DNA of the CDR3 is TGTGCCAGCAGTTGGGGACTAGCGGAGGCCTACAATGAGCAGTTCTTC. This gives the protein CASSWGLAEAYNEQFF.

The chain uses TRBV5-1 and TRBJ2-3, with D hard to call. V was trimmed by 4 bases and J by 1 base, leaving 4 bases between them. This CDR3 is built from 12 residues. Germline V gives CDR1 SGHRS, CDR2 YFSETQ. In nucleotides, the CDR3 is TGCGCCAGCAGCCCTGGCACAGATACGCAGTATTTT. Its protein product is CASSPGTDTQYF.

The chain links TRBV28 to TRBJ2-1; maybe TRBD2 (5 bases). There are 12 residues in the CDR3. CDR1 MDHEN and CDR2 SYDVKM come from the germline V gene. Deletions cut 7 bases from V and 8 bases from J, with 12 bases between. CDR3 bases: TGTGCCAGCAACCTGAGCGGTGATGAGCAGTTCTTC. Protein product: CASNLSGDEQFF.

The chain is built from TRBV28 and TRBJ2-5, with 13 positions matching TRBD2. The germline V gene has CDR1 MDHEN and CDR2 SYDVKM. V shed 5 bases, J shed 5 bases, and the junction held 5 bases outside the gene matches. The CDR3 runs 15 residues. DNA of the CDR3: TGTGCCAGCAGTCTGACTAGCGGGAGGATGGAGACCCAGTACTTC. Translating gives CASSLTSGRMETQYF.

A note on this clone: This same CDR3 is encoded by further DNA sequences in the sample. The chain is built from TRBV5-1 and TRBJ2-1; 11 bases map to TRBD2. In germline, CDR1 is SGHRS, CDR2 YFSETQ. The CDR3 runs to 14 residues. Trimming removed 8 bases from V and 3 bases from J; junction bases left unmatched: 4. The CDR3 bases are TGCGCCAGTTCCACTAGCGGGAGCTACAATGAGCAGTTCTTC. It translates to CASSTSGSYNEQFF.